Listed below are T cell receptor beta chains from one sample, sequenced in a study of blood T cell repertoires in COVID-19. Clones were read by immunoSEQ multiplex PCR, and TCRdb kept only the in-frame ones, dropping some. Of almost 400,000 clones in the sample, just under 90% were seen once. The sequenced sample was PBMCs or T cells enriched from blood (not recorded which). The source of these receptors is a woman in her 30s who had recovered from COVID-19. The CDR3 runs from the conserved cysteine through the conserved F or W. D genes are given only for firm matches. Rows give clone size only sometimes, using once, few, many, or a class for an expanded clone.

cdr3_nt | cdr3_aa | clone_size | j_call | cdr3_length | d_call | v_call
TGTGCCTGGAAAGGGGGCGCTTTTGGTGGCTACACCTTC | CAWKGGAFGGYTF | - | TRBJ1-2 | 13 | TRBD1 | TRBV30
TGTGCCAGCTCACACCGGGACTTGAGGGGCAATCAGCCCCAGCATTTT | CASSHRDLRGNQPQHF | few | TRBJ1-5 | 16 | - | TRBV18
TGTGCCAGCATTTCCGGGACAGGGAGGTATCATGAGCAGTTCTTC | CASISGTGRYHEQFF | - | TRBJ2-1 | 15 | TRBD1 | TRBV28
TGTGCCAGCAGGGGAACAGGGGGCATTGGCTACACCTTC | CASRGTGGIGYTF | - | TRBJ1-2 | 13 | TRBD1 | TRBV6-5
TGTGCCAGCAGTCCACTAGACGGTGCCCCTCACTATGGCTACACCTTC | CASSPLDGAPHYGYTF | few | TRBJ1-2 | 16 | - | TRBV6-4
TGTGCCAGCAGTTCCGACAGGGCGGGCTACACCTTC | CASSSDRAGYTF | once | TRBJ1-2 | 12 | TRBD1 | TRBV28
TGCGCCAGCAGCCCCTCACAGGGGGTGGACACTGAAGCTTTCTTT | CASSPSQGVDTEAFF | - | TRBJ1-1 | 15 | TRBD1 | TRBV5-1
TGCGCCAGCAGCCAAGACGGGACAGGGGGCCTCGAGCAGTACTTC | CASSQDGTGGLEQYF | - | TRBJ2-7 | 15 | TRBD1 | TRBV4-3
TGTGCCAGCAGCTCAACGGGGAATCAGCCCCAGCATTTT | CASSSTGNQPQHF | - | TRBJ1-5 | 13 | - | TRBV7-2
TGCGCCAGCAGCGGGGGAGGTTCCTACGAGCAGTACTTC | CASSGGGSYEQYF | - | TRBJ2-7 | 13 | - | TRBV4-1
TGTGCCTGGAGTGTACTATCGAACGGCGGGCAGTACTTC | CAWSVLSNGGQYF | - | TRBJ2-7 | 13 | - | TRBV30
TGCGCCAGCAGCCCACGATCGACAGGGCCTGGAAACACCATATATTTT | CASSPRSTGPGNTIYF | - | TRBJ1-3 | 16 | TRBD1 | TRBV5-1
TGTGCCGGGGGACTAGCGGGAACAGATACGCAGTATTTT | CAGGLAGTDTQYF | - | TRBJ2-3 | 13 | TRBD2 | TRBV7-9
TGTGCCAGCAGTTCGGAGCCGCTGAGACGGAGCACAGATACGCAGTATTTT | CASSSEPLRRSTDTQYF | - | TRBJ2-3 | 17 | - | TRBV27
TGTGCCAGCAGCTTGGACGGGAGGGACACCGGGGAGCTGTTTTTT | CASSLDGRDTGELFF | - | TRBJ2-2 | 15 | TRBD2 | TRBV7-3
TGTGCCACCAGTATCCTAGCGGGACCCACCGGGGAGCTGTTTTTT | CATSILAGPTGELFF | - | TRBJ2-2 | 15 | TRBD2 | TRBV24-1
TGTGCCAGCAGTGACATCGGGACAGGGAACGAAAAACTGTTTTTT | CASSDIGTGNEKLFF | - | TRBJ1-4 | 15 | TRBD1 | TRBV2
TGTGCCAGCAGCCAACAGGGGTTTAATTCACCCCTCCACTTT | CASSQQGFNSPLHF | - | TRBJ1-6 | 14 | - | TRBV14
TGCAGCGTTGAATCTAGCGGAATAAGCACCGGGGAGCTGTTTTTT | CSVESSGISTGELFF | - | TRBJ2-2 | 15 | TRBD2 | TRBV29-1
TGTGCCAGCAGCCGGGACTTTAGCTATGGCTACACCTTC | CASSRDFSYGYTF | - | TRBJ1-2 | 13 | - | TRBV3-1/TRBV3-2
TGTGCCAGCAGTTTCCCTAGACCCCGACTCACTGAAGCTTTCTTT | CASSFPRPRLTEAFF | once | TRBJ1-1 | 15 | - | TRBV28
TGTGCCAGCAGCTCGGGACAGAGCAATTATAATTCACCCCTCCACTTT | CASSSGQSNYNSPLHF | - | TRBJ1-6 | 16 | TRBD1 | TRBV5-8
TGTGCCATCAGCGATCGGACAGGAGAGACTGAAGCTTTCTTT | CAISDRTGETEAFF | - | TRBJ1-1 | 14 | TRBD1 | TRBV10-3
TGTGCCAGCAGCTTGCGTTCTGTAGCAGGGGCGGGTGGGGCCAACGTCCTGACTTTC | CASSLRSVAGAGGANVLTF | - | TRBJ2-6 | 19 | - | TRBV7-6
TGTGCCAGCAACCTACTAGCGGGAGCACCAAATGAGCAGTTCTTC | CASNLLAGAPNEQFF | - | TRBJ2-1 | 15 | TRBD2 | TRBV28
TGTGCCAGCAGTCCTGCGACAGCTTTTAATGGCTACACCTTC | CASSPATAFNGYTF | - | TRBJ1-2 | 14 | - | TRBV2
TGTGCCAGCAGCGGACAGGGGGGATCTAATTCACCCCTCCACTTT | CASSGQGGSNSPLHF | once | TRBJ1-6 | 15 | TRBD1 | TRBV7-9
TGTGCCACCTCCCGGGACAGGGCTTCAGATCAGCCCCAGCATTTT | CATSRDRASDQPQHF | - | TRBJ1-5 | 15 | TRBD1 | TRBV19
TGTGCCACAAGGGACAGCCTAGAGACTGAAGCTTTCTTT | CATRDSLETEAFF | once | TRBJ1-1 | 13 | TRBD1 | TRBV6-5
TGCGCCAGCAGCCAGACCGGGACAACTAACTATGGCTACACCTTC | CASSQTGTTNYGYTF | - | TRBJ1-2 | 15 | - | TRBV4-1
TGTGCCAGCAGTTTATCAGTCCCAGTTTCCTACAATGAGCAGTTCTTC | CASSLSVPVSYNEQFF | - | TRBJ2-1 | 16 | - | TRBV27
TGCGCCAGCAGCCAATCTGACAGGGGAAATGAAAAACTGTTTTTT | CASSQSDRGNEKLFF | - | TRBJ1-4 | 15 | TRBD1 | TRBV4-1
TGTGCCAGCAGCCTGGGGGGTCTTATCTACGAGCAGTACTTC | CASSLGGLIYEQYF | - | TRBJ2-7 | 14 | - | TRBV11-2
TGTGCCAGCAGCCCCCCGCAAAGACTAGCGGGGTTGACCTACGAGCAGTACTTC | CASSPPQRLAGLTYEQYF | - | TRBJ2-7 | 18 | TRBD2 | TRBV3-1/TRBV3-2
TGTGCCAGCTCACCAGGGCAGCTGAACACTGAAGCTTTCTTT | CASSPGQLNTEAFF | - | TRBJ1-1 | 14 | - | TRBV18
TGCAGTGCTAGTCGCTGGCAGGCCAATAGCAATCAGCCCCAGCATTTT | CSASRWQANSNQPQHF | - | TRBJ1-5 | 16 | - | TRBV20-1
TGTGCCAGCAGCGCAGGGGTGAAAGGCAATCAGCCCCAGCATTTT | CASSAGVKGNQPQHF | - | TRBJ1-5 | 15 | - | TRBV5-8
TGTGCCAGCAGCTTAAGTCAGGACAATGAGCAGTTCTTC | CASSLSQDNEQFF | - | TRBJ2-1 | 13 | - | TRBV7-3
TGTGCCAGTAGCTCCCTCCTACAGGGGTTCCATCAGCCCCAGCATTTT | CASSSLLQGFHQPQHF | - | TRBJ1-5 | 16 | TRBD1 | TRBV19
TGTGCCAGCAGTTTGGGAGTGAACGGTCCTCATCAGCCCCAGCATTTT | CASSLGVNGPHQPQHF | - | TRBJ1-5 | 16 | - | TRBV27
TGCGCCAGCAGCCAAGACAGACAGACTCAGGGAGCTTTCTTT | CASSQDRQTQGAFF | few | TRBJ1-1 | 14 | - | TRBV4-3
TGTGCCAGCAGCTTAGCGCAGGGGCAGAGTGGTTACGAGCAGTACTTC | CASSLAQGQSGYEQYF | - | TRBJ2-7 | 16 | - | TRBV7-9